The rows below give T cell receptor beta chains drawn from one sample of a study of cytomegalovirus exposure and HLA in healthy donors. Only in-frame clones appear in the TCRdb table, and some are missing; sequencing was by immunoSEQ multiplex PCR. The sample lists 150,000 to 180,000 clones; about four fifths were seen once. The sample comprised PBMCs. Receptor source: a man aged 25 to 40 in good health and CMV-seropositive. Both conserved end residues are part of each CDR3. D genes are given only for firm matches. Expanded clones get a size class; other rows say once, few or many, or leave the size out.

d_gene,j_gene,abundance,v_gene,CDR3aa,CDR3nt
NA,TRBJ2-3,NA,TRBV27,CASSLYSGEATDTQYF,TGTGCCAGCAGTTTATACTCGGGGGAGGCCACAGATACGCAGTATTTT
NA,TRBJ1-5,once,TRBV12-5,CASGSLGGGEPQHF,TGTGCTAGTGGTTCACTTGGCGGGGGGGAGCCCCAGCATTTT
TRBD1,TRBJ2-1,NA,TRBV27,CASSSSRDRGGEQFF,TGTGCCAGCAGTTCCAGCAGGGACAGAGGGGGTGAGCAGTTCTTC
TRBD1,TRBJ1-2,NA,TRBV5-4,CASGTQGAFGYTF,TGTGCCAGCGGAACTCAGGGGGCGTTTGGCTACACCTTC
NA,TRBJ1-6,NA,TRBV7-9,CASSTDVQGRNNSPLHF,TGTGCCAGCAGCACGGATGTACAGGGAAGGAATAATTCACCCCTCCACTTT
NA,TRBJ2-3,NA,TRBV9,CASRSGNNPDTQYF,TGTGCCAGCAGGTCCGGGAATAACCCAGATACGCAGTATTTT
NA,TRBJ2-7,NA,TRBV4-1,CASSHTGNEQYF,TGCGCCAGCAGCCATACAGGGAACGAGCAGTACTTC
NA,TRBJ2-1,once,TRBV2,CASSEARRVNNEQFF,TGTGCCAGCAGTGAAGCGCGGAGGGTCAACAATGAGCAGTTCTTC
TRBD2,TRBJ2-3,NA,TRBV4-1,CASSHPSTSGRAGKGTDTQYF,TGCGCCAGCAGCCACCCCTCGACTAGCGGGAGGGCCGGGAAAGGGACAGATACGCAGTATTTT
NA,TRBJ1-3,NA,TRBV19,CASTPPESGNTIYF,TGTGCCAGTACCCCCCCTGAGTCGGGAAACACCATATATTTT
NA,TRBJ2-7,NA,TRBV7-7,CASSPRLTGEQYF,TGTGCCAGCAGCCCACGACTAACTGGCGAGCAGTACTTC
NA,TRBJ2-1,few,TRBV5-4,CASSLWGDEQFF,TGTGCCAGCAGCTTGTGGGGGGATGAGCAGTTCTTC
NA,TRBJ1-1,few,TRBV9,CASSANMNTEAFF,TGTGCCAGCAGCGCAAACATGAACACTGAAGCTTTCTTT
TRBD1,TRBJ2-2,NA,TRBV18,CASSPGDSYTGELFF,TGTGCCAGCTCACCAGGGGACAGCTACACCGGGGAGCTGTTTTTT
TRBD2,TRBJ2-7,many,TRBV30,CAWSEGLGHEQYF,TGTGCCTGGAGTGAGGGACTAGGGCACGAGCAGTACTTC
TRBD1,TRBJ1-4,NA,TRBV5-4,CASSFDPGQDEKLFF,TGTGCCAGCAGCTTTGATCCGGGACAGGATGAAAAACTGTTTTTT
NA,TRBJ1-1,NA,TRBV4-2,CASSRPSGYTEAFF,TGTGCCAGCAGTCGCCCTAGCGGCTACACTGAAGCTTTCTTT
NA,TRBJ2-7,few,TRBV2,CASSETGFSYEQYF,TGTGCCAGCAGTGAAACAGGCTTCTCCTACGAGCAGTACTTC
TRBD1,TRBJ1-5,NA,TRBV6-5,CAIPTGYYLRPQHF,TGTGCCATTCCGACAGGGTACTATCTACGGCCCCAGCATTTT
TRBD1,TRBJ2-3,NA,TRBV6-1,CASSGQGAADTQYF,TGTGCCAGCAGTGGACAGGGGGCAGCTGATACGCAGTATTTT